The count of the clone carrying this T cell receptor (beta chain) is one. At one of its ends the junction is not consistent with the germline gene, which may arise from a read error. These data come from a study of Ad26.COV2.S vaccination and SARS-CoV-2 variants. This CDR3 has 13 residues. Germline assignment: CDR1 MNHNS and CDR2 SASEGT. The treatment denotes: approximately 18 received Ad26.COV2.S at low or high dose, single or two shots; about 5 received placebo; per-sample allocation not given. Samples were taken on day 63 after the first vaccine or placebo injection. Using immunoSEQ multiplex PCR, the repertoire was profiled, and TCRdb retains in-frame clones only, with some absent. The sample consists of 440,000 or so clones, about 90% of them appearing once.

The sample here was peripheral blood, taken in a trial of Ad26.COV2.S vaccine versus placebo. This TCR was recovered from a person aged 18 to 59 who received the Ad26.COV2.S COVID-19 vaccine or a placebo. The chain links TRBV6-1 to TRBJ2-2; D is possibly TRBD2 (5 bases). CDR3 protein: CASSEHGIGKLFF. The CDR3 region has the DNA TGTGCCAGCAGTGAACATGGCATCGGGAAGCTGTTTTTT.